This passage covers 9 T cell receptor beta chains from one sample sequenced in a study of graft-versus-host responses after intestinal transplantation. Sequencing was performed with immunoSEQ multiplex PCR; in TCRdb, only in-frame clones are kept and a portion is missing. The sample contains 20,000 to 30,000 clones, 85% to 95% of which appear only once. The sample was PBMCs, taken 39 to 40 days after intestinal transplant. These receptors were obtained from a human patient who received an intestinal transplant, so some T cells may come from the graft donor.

The rearrangement joins TRBV6-1 to TRBJ2-7; either TRBD1 or TRBD2 may fit D (6 bases each). Trimming removed 5 bases at V and 0 bases at J, with 17 bases between. CDR1 is MNHNS, CDR2 SASEGT, per germline. This CDR3 spans 16 amino acids. The CDR3 bases are TGTGCCAGCAGTAAAGGAGGGGGTTTAAGCTCCTACGAGCAGTACTTC. Amino acid sequence: CASSKGGGLSSYEQYF.

CDR3 in amino acids: CASSPLGVYEQYF. The CDR3 coding sequence is TGCGCCAGCAGCCCCCTCGGGGTCTACGAGCAGTACTTC. The J gene is TRBJ2-5, the V gene TRBV5-1, with D possibly matching TRBD2 (5 bases). The J call may be mistaken, given a closer DNA end match to TRBJ2-7. The CDR3 consists of 13 residues. CDR1 and CDR2 from the germline V gene are SGHRS and YFSETQ.

This clone has only one observation. The rearrangement joins TRBV7-9 to TRBJ2-1, with a weak D call TRBD2 (6 bases). The CDR3 loop spans 15 amino acids. The germline CDR1 and CDR2 sequences are SEHNR and FQNEAQ (reference sequence). V lost 1 base, J lost 3 bases, and 10 bases lay in between. The CDR3 DNA sequence: TGTGCCAGCAGCTTAGGGGGACTCCTCTACAATGAGCAGTTCTTC. Its protein is CASSLGGLLYNEQFF. The full variable domain, its missing parts supplied by reference TRBV7-9 and TRBJ2-1, is DTGVSQNPRHKITKRGQNVTFRCDPISEHNRLYWYRQTLGQGPEFLTYFQNEAQLEKSRLLSDRFSAERPKGSFSTLEIQRTEQGDSAMYLCASSLGGLLYNEQFFGPGTRLTVL.

The chain employs TRBV19 and TRBJ2-5; 11 positions match TRBD2. The J call is uncertain, as TRBJ2-7 better fits the DNA end. Germline V CDR1 and CDR2: LNHDA, SQIVND (reference sequence). The CDR3 sequence is 15 residues long. CDR3 region: CASTLDSGRVYEQYF. The CDR3 DNA is TGTGCCAGTACCCTCGATAGCGGGAGGGTCTACGAGCAGTACTTC.

The chain carries TRBV9 and TRBJ2-5, with a weak D call TRBD1 (5 bases). Looked up from germline, CDR1 is SGDLS and CDR2 is YYNGEE. This CDR3 contains 14 residues. Trimming left V 4 bases short and J 5 bases short, with 15 bases between. CDR3 protein: CASSPRTSKETQYF. As DNA, the CDR3 is TGTGCCAGCAGCCCTAGGACAAGTAAGGAGACCCAGTACTTC.

The V and J genes are TRBV7-3 and TRBJ2-1, with D possibly TRBD2 on 6 matching bases. V lost 3 bases to trimming and J lost 7 bases, with 16 bases between them. Germline values: CDR1 SGHTA, CDR2 FQGTGA. This CDR3 is 15 amino acids long. The CDR3 spells CASSLFGGELNEQFF. The CDR3 bases are TGTGCCAGCAGCTTGTTCGGGGGAGAGTTGAATGAGCAGTTCTTC.

This clone was detected a few times. The chain combines TRBV11-1 with TRBJ2-7, with a tentative D call TRBD1 (6 bases). The CDR3 covers 13 residues. The germline V gene has CDR1 SGHAT and CDR2 FQDESV (reference sequence). V gave up 5 bases and J gave up 8 bases, with 16 bases separating them. CDR3 residues: CASSPDRNLKQYF. The CDR3 region has the DNA TGTGCCAGCAGCCCGGACAGAAACCTCAAGCAGTACTTC.

The rearrangement joins TRBV2 to TRBJ2-3; 9 bases align to TRBD2. The V gene end was trimmed by 8 bases and the J gene end by 3 bases; junction bases not matched to a gene: 15. The CDR3 runs to 17 residues. Per the germline V gene, CDR1 is SNHLY and CDR2 is FYNNEI. CDR3 bases: TGTGCCAGCCCACGGGGTCGCGGGAGGGCCCAAACAGATACGCAGTATTTT. As protein: CASPRGRGRAQTDTQYF.

The chain recombines TRBV9 with TRBJ2-3; 7 bases agree with TRBD2. After removal of 0 bases from V and 0 bases from J, the junction contained 4 bases not matched to a gene. This CDR3 comprises 16 residues. CDR1 is SGDLS and CDR2 is YYNGEE in the germline V gene. The CDR3 loop reads CASSVGGSGSTDTQYF. DNA for the CDR3: TGTGCCAGCAGCGTAGGGGGTAGCGGGAGCACAGATACGCAGTATTTT.